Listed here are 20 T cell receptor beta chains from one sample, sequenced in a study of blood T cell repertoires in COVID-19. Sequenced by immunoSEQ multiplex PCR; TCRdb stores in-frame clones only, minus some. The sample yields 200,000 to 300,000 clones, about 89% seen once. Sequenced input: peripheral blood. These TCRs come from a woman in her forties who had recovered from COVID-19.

As DNA, the CDR3 is TGCGCCAGCAGCCCCAGGGCGGGGGCCACTGAAGCTTTCTTT. Encoded protein: CASSPRAGATEAFF. The rearrangement links TRBV4-3 to TRBJ1-1; a possible D gene is TRBD1 (6 bases). CDR3 length: 14 amino acids. The V gene's germline CDR1 is LGHNA and CDR2 YSLEER. V was cut by 4 bases and J by 4 bases, with 13 bases left in between.

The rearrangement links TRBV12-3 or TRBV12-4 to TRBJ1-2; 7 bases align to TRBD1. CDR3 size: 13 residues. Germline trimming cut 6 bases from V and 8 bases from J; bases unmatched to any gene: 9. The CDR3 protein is CASSSNDREGYTF. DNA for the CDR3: TGTGCCAGCAGCTCTAACGACAGGGAAGGCTACACCTTC.

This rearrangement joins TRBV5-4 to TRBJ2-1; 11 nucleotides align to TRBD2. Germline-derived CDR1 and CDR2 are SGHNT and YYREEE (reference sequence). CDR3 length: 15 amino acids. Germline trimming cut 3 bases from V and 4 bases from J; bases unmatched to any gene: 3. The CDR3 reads CASSSLAGGYNEQFF. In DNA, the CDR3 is TGTGCCAGCAGCTCCCTAGCGGGGGGTTACAATGAGCAGTTCTTC.

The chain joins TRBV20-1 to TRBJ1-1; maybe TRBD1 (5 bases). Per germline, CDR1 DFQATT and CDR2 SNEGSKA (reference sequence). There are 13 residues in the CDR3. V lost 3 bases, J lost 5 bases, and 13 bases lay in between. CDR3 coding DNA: TGCAGTGCTAGTGGGGGGGGAGGGACTGAAGCTTTCTTT. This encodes CSASGGGGTEAFF.

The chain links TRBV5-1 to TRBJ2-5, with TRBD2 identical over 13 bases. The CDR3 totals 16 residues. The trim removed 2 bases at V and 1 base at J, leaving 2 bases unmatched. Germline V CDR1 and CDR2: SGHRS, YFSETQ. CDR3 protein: CASSFTSGGAQETQYF. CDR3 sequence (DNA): TGCGCCAGCAGCTTTACTAGCGGGGGGGCCCAAGAGACCCAGTACTTC.

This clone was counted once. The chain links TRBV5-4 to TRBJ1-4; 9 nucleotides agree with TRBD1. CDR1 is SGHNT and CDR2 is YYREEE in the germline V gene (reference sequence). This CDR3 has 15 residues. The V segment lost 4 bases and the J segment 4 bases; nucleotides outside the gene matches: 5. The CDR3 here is CASSMDRGHNEKLFF. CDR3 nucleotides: TGTGCCAGCAGCATGGACAGGGGTCATAATGAAAAACTGTTTTTT.

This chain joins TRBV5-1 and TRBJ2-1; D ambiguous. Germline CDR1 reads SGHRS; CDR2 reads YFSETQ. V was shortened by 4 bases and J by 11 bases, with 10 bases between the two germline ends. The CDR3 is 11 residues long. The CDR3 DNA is TGCGCCAGCAGCGGCCAGGTTCAGCAGTTCTTC. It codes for CASSGQVQQFF.

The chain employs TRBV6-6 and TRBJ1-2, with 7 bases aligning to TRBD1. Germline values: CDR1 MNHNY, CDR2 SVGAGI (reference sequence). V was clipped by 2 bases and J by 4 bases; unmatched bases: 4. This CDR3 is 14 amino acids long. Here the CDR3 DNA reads TGTGCCAGCAGTTACAAGGGACAGTCCTATGGCTACACCTTC. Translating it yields CASSYKGQSYGYTF.

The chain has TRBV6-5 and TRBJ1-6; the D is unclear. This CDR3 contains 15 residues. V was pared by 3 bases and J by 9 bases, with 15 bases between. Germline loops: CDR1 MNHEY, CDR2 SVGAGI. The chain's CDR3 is CASSYNPGMGSPLHF. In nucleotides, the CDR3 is TGTGCCAGCAGTTATAACCCGGGTATGGGTTCACCCCTCCACTTT.

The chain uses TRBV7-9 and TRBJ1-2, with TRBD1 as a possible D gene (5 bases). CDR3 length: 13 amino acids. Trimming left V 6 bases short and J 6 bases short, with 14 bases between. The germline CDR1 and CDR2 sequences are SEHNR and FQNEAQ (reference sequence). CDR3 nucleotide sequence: TGTGCCAGCAGGACCTCTGGAGGGGATGGCTACACCTTC. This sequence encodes CASRTSGGDGYTF.

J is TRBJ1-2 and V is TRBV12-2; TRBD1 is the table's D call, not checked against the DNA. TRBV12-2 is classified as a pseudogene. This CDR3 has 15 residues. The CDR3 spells CASRLARDSYYGYTF. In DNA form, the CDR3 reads TGTGCAAGTCGCTTAGCTAGGGACAGCTACTATGGCTACACCTTC.

DNA of the CDR3: TGTGCCAGCAGCTCCCCCTTGGGGGACACTGAAAAACTGTTTTTT. Its protein is CASSSPLGDTEKLFF. The chain recombines TRBV9 with TRBJ1-4; D may be TRBD1 (6 bases). The length of the CDR3 is 15 residues. Germline V lookup: CDR1 SGDLS, CDR2 YYNGEE. With 4 bases removed from V and 7 bases from J, the gap between germline ends came to 17 bases.

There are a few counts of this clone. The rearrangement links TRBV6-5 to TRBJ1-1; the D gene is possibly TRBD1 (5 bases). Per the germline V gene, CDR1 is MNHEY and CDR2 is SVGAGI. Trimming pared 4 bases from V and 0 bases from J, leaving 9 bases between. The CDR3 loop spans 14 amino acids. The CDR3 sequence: CASSSTVMNTEAFF. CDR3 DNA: TGTGCCAGCAGTTCGACAGTAATGAACACTGAAGCTTTCTTT.

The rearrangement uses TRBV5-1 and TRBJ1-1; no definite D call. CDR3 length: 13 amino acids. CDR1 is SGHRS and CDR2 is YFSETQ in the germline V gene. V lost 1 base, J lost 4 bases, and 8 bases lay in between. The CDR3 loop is CASSLTGFTEAFF. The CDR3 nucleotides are TGCGCCAGCAGCTTGACGGGGTTCACTGAAGCTTTCTTT.

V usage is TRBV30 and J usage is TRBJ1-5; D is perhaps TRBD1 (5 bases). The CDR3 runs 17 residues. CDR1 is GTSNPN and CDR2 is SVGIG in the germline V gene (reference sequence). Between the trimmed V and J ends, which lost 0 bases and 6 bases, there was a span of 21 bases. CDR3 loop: CAWSVERGGNYGQPQHF. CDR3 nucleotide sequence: TGTGCCTGGAGTGTAGAAAGGGGCGGTAATTACGGTCAGCCCCAGCATTTT. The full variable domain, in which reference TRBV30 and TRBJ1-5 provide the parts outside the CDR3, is SQTIHQWPATLVQPVGSPLSLECTVEGTSNPNLYWYRQAAGRGLQLLFYSVGIGQISSEVPQNLSASRPQDRQFILSSKKLLLSDSGFYLCAWSVERGGNYGQPQHFGDGTRLSIL.

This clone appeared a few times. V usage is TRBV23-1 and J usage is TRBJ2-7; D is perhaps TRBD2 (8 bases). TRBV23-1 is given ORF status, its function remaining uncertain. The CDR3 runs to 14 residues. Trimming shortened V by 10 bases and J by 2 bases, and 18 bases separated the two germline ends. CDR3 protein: CATDHGRGPYEQYF. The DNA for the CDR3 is TGCGCCACCGACCACGGGAGGGGGCCCTACGAGCAGTACTTC.

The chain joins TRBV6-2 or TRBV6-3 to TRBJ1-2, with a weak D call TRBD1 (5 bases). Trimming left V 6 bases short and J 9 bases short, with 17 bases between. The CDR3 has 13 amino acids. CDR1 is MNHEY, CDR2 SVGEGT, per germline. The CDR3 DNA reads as TGTGCCAGCAGCCGGGACTCGGGGGATCGCTACACCTTC. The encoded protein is CASSRDSGDRYTF.

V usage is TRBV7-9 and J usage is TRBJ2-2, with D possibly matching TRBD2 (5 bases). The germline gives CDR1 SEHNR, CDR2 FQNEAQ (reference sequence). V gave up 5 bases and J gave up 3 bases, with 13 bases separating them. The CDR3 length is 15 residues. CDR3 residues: CASSLRGGDTGELFF. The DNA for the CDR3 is TGTGCCAGCAGCCTAAGAGGAGGTGACACCGGGGAGCTGTTTTTT.

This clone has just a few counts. In DNA form, the CDR3 reads TGTGCCAGTAAGAAGGGACTTTTCAAGGACAGGGGAGACACTGAAGCTTTCTTT. It encodes CASKKGLFKDRGDTEAFF. The chain has TRBV19 and TRBJ1-1; 9 bases align to TRBD1. Germline CDR1 is LNHDA and CDR2 is SQIVND (reference sequence). The CDR3 contains 18 residues. With 7 bases clipped from V and 3 bases from J, the junction kept 18 bases outside the gene matches.

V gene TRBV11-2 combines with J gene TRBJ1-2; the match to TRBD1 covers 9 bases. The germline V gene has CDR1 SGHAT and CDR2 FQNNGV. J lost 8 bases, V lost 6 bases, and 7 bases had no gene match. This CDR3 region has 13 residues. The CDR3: CASRSQGAGGYTF. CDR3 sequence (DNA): TGTGCCAGCAGATCACAGGGGGCGGGCGGCTACACCTTC.